The 17 T cell receptor beta chains below were found in one sample sequenced in a study of T cell responses to AZD1222 COVID-19 vaccine. Generated by immunoSEQ multiplex PCR, the TCRdb table keeps only in-frame clones and is missing some. The data hold about 130,000 clones, with approximately 88% observed a single time. This specimen consisted of peripheral blood, obtained 28 days after the second AZD1222 dose. The receptor source for this set is an adult who received the AZD1222 COVID-19 vaccine.

The V and J genes are TRBV19 and TRBJ2-2; unclear D gene. CDR1 LNHDA and CDR2 SQIVND come from the germline V gene (reference sequence). This CDR3 has 14 amino acids. V dropped 7 bases and J dropped 1 base, with 10 bases sitting between them. The chain's CDR3 is CASTQQENTGELFF. Here the CDR3 DNA reads TGTGCCAGTACCCAACAAGAGAACACCGGGGAGCTGTTTTTT. The variable domain in full, completed from reference TRBV19 and TRBJ2-2, reads DGGITQSPKYLFRKEGQNVTLSCEQNLNHDAMYWYRQDPGQGLRLIYYSQIVNDFQKGDIAEGYSVSREKKESFPLTVTSAQKNPTAFYLCASTQQENTGELFFGEGSRLTVL.

This chain connects TRBV3-1 (or the pseudogene TRBV3-2) to TRBJ1-1, with a weak D call TRBD1 (5 bases). This CDR3 region has 12 residues. Trimming removed 3 bases from V and 7 bases from J, with 9 bases in between. Germline CDR1 and CDR2: LGHDT and YNNKEL (reference sequence). This CDR3 reads CASSQGDYEAFF. The CDR3 nucleotides are TGTGCCAGCAGCCAGGGGGATTATGAAGCTTTCTTT.

V is TRBV5-8 and J is TRBJ1-1; 9 positions agree with TRBD1. Trimming removed 4 bases from V and 3 bases from J; junction bases left unmatched: 10. Germline V CDR1 and CDR2: SGHTS, YDEGEE. The CDR3 extends over 16 amino acids. In DNA form, the CDR3 reads TGTGCCAGCAGCCTGGGACAGGGAGTGGGGGACACTGAAGCTTTCTTT. Its translation: CASSLGQGVGDTEAFF.

This chain joins TRBV5-4 and TRBJ2-1; TRBD2 aligns across 10 bases. Trimming cost V 3 bases and J 9 bases; bases outside gene matches: 6. CDR1 SGHNT and CDR2 YYREEE come from the germline V gene (reference sequence). The length of the CDR3 is 14 residues. CDR3 DNA: TGTGCCAGCAGCTCCGGGACTAGCGTCTCTGAGCAGTTCTTC. Protein: CASSSGTSVSEQFF. Drawing the rest from reference TRBV5-4 and TRBJ2-1, the complete variable domain is ETGVTQSPTHLIKTRGQQVTLRCSSQSGHNTVSWYQQALGQGPQFIFQYYREEENGRGNFPPRFSGLQFPNYSSELNVNALELDDSALYLCASSSGTSVSEQFFGPGTRLTVL.

The chain carries TRBV19 and TRBJ1-4, with D hard to call. Germline V gives CDR1 LNHDA, CDR2 SQIVND (reference sequence). V lost 5 bases to trimming and J lost 0 bases, with 7 bases between them. This CDR3 is built from 14 residues. This CDR3 reads CASSPTSTNEKLFF. DNA for the CDR3: TGTGCCAGTAGTCCGACTTCAACTAATGAAAAACTGTTTTTT.

Only a few counts were recorded for this clone. The genes are TRBV19 and TRBJ2-1; no definite D call. The germline gives CDR1 LNHDA, CDR2 SQIVND (reference sequence). Trimming removed 5 bases from V and 7 bases from J, with 18 bases in between. The CDR3 totals 15 residues. The CDR3 sequence: CASSAQPTLSNEQFF. CDR3 bases: TGTGCCAGTAGTGCACAGCCCACCTTGTCAAATGAGCAGTTCTTC.

The chain joins TRBV6-6 to TRBJ2-7; unclear D gene. Germline CDR1 MNHNY, CDR2 SVGAGI (reference sequence). Between the trimmed V and J ends, which lost 9 bases and 5 bases, there was a span of 20 bases. The CDR3 covers 14 residues. The CDR3 DNA is TGTGCCAGTGGATCGTCTCAGGAAATCGACGAGCAGTACTTC. It is translated as CASGSSQEIDEQYF.

This rearrangement joins TRBV30 to TRBJ1-6; 9 positions match TRBD1. The J segment lost 7 bases and the V segment lost 2 bases, leaving 9 bases of the junction unmatched. The CDR3 length is 16 residues. Germline assignment: CDR1 GTSNPN and CDR2 SVGIG (reference sequence). In DNA, the CDR3 is TGTGCCTGGAGTCCGTTGGGACAGGGAGGCAATTCACCCCTCCACTTT. Its translation is CAWSPLGQGGNSPLHF.

The chain employs TRBV7-2 and TRBJ2-2, with no clear D. The CDR3 runs 16 residues. Germline CDR1 is SGHTA and CDR2 is FQGNSA. V dropped 4 bases and J dropped 3 bases, with 15 bases sitting between them. The CDR3 region is CASSSPLRLHTGELFF. CDR3 nucleotide sequence: TGTGCCAGCAGCTCCCCCCTCCGACTTCACACCGGGGAGCTGTTTTTT. The full variable domain, in which reference TRBV7-2 and TRBJ2-2 provide the parts outside the CDR3, is GAGVSQSPSNKVTEKGKDVELRCDPISGHTALYWYRQSLGQGLEFLIYFQGNSAPDKSGLPSDRFSAERTGGSVSTLTIQRTQQEDSAVYLCASSSPLRLHTGELFFGEGSRLTVL.

This clone appeared a few times. The chain combines TRBV7-2 with TRBJ2-7; D is ambiguous. The CDR3 loop spans 12 amino acids. Trimming shortened V by 2 bases and J by 4 bases, and 6 bases separated the two germline ends. Germline V gene data show CDR1 as SGHTA and CDR2 as FQGNSA. In DNA form, the CDR3 reads TGTGCCAGCAGCTTATATCCTTACGAGCAGTACTTC. It encodes CASSLYPYEQYF.

The rearrangement joins TRBV2 to TRBJ2-2, with D tentatively TRBD2 (6 bases). Germline V lookup: CDR1 SNHLY, CDR2 FYNNEI. V lost 7 bases to trimming and J lost 1 base, with 10 bases between them. The CDR3 is 14 residues long. The CDR3 bases are TGTGCCAGCATGGGGGGAAAGAACACCGGGGAGCTGTTTTTT. Translating it yields CASMGGKNTGELFF.

The V gene is TRBV4-3, the J gene TRBJ2-7; TRBD1 is a possible D gene (5 bases). Germline loops: CDR1 LGHNA, CDR2 YSLEER. Between the trimmed V and J ends, which lost 2 bases and 0 bases, there was a span of 5 bases. The length of the CDR3 is 13 residues. The CDR3 region is CASSQQGSYEQYF. CDR3 bases: TGCGCCAGCAGCCAACAGGGCTCCTACGAGCAGTACTTC.

The V gene is TRBV7-2, the J gene TRBJ2-5; 8 bases match TRBD2. After removal of 4 bases from V and 0 bases from J, the junction contained 7 bases not matched to a gene. Germline V gene lookup returns CDR1 SGHTA and CDR2 FQGNSA. The CDR3 loop spans 16 amino acids. The CDR3 DNA reads TGTGCCAGCAGCTCCTCTCAGCGGGGGAACCAAGAGACCCAGTACTTC. It specifies CASSSSQRGNQETQYF.

The chain carries TRBV6-1 and TRBJ1-2; perhaps TRBD1 as D (6 bases). This CDR3 region has 13 residues. CDR1 MNHNS and CDR2 SASEGT come from the germline V gene. Trimming took 6 bases from V and 2 from J, leaving 10 bases between them. CDR3 DNA: TGTGCCAGCAGCTCTGGACAGAACTATGGCTACACCTTC. Amino acid sequence: CASSSGQNYGYTF.

The chain employs TRBV19 and TRBJ2-3; 7 bases match TRBD1. This CDR3 is 18 amino acids long. Germline CDR1 and CDR2: LNHDA and SQIVND (reference sequence). V trimming: 5 bases; J trimming: 4 bases; junction bases outside the gene matches: 18. This CDR3 reads CASSPRTLGQAGADTQYF. DNA of the CDR3: TGTGCCAGTAGTCCAAGGACCCTAGGACAGGCTGGGGCAGATACGCAGTATTTT.

This clone was observed a handful of times. The rearrangement links TRBV15 to TRBJ1-5; TRBD1 matches 7 bases. Germline-derived CDR1 and CDR2 are LNHNV and YYDKDF (reference sequence). V was clipped by 3 bases and J by 2 bases; unmatched bases: 4. The CDR3 has 15 amino acids. CDR3 loop: CATSSPGQGNQPQHF. DNA of the CDR3: TGTGCCACCAGCAGTCCCGGACAGGGCAATCAGCCCCAGCATTTT.

This clone counts as medium-sized. The chain has TRBV6-1 and TRBJ2-6; D gene unclear. Trimming pared 4 bases from V and 0 bases from J, leaving 10 bases between. CDR3 length equals 16 residues. The V gene's germline CDR1 is MNHNS and CDR2 SASEGT. The CDR3 DNA reads as TGTGCCAGCAGTGCCGAGGTCGGCTCTGGGGCCAACGTCCTGACTTTC. It specifies CASSAEVGSGANVLTF.